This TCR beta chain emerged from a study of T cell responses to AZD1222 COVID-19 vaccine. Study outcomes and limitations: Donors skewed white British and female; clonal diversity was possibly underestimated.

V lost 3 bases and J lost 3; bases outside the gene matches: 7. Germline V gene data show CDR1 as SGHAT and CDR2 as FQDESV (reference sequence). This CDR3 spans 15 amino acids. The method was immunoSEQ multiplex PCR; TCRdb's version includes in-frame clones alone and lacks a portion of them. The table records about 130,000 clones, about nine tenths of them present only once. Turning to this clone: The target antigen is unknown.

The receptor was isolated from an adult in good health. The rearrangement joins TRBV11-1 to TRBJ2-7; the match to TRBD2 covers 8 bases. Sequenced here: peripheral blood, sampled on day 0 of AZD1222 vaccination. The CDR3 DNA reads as TGTGCCAGCAGCTTTTTGGGACTAGGGGGCTACGAGCAGTACTTC. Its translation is CASSFLGLGGYEQYF.